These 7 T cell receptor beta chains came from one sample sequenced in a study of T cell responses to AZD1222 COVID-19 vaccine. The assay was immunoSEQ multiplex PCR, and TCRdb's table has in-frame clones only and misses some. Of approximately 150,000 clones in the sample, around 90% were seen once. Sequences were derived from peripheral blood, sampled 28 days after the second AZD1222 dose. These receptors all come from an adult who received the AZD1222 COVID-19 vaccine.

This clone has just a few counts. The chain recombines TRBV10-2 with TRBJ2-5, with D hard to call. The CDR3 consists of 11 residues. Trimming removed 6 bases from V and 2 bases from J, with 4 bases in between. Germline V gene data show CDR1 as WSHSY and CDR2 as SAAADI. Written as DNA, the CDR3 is TGCGCCAGCAGACTTCAAGAGACCCAGTACTTC. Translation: CASRLQETQYF.

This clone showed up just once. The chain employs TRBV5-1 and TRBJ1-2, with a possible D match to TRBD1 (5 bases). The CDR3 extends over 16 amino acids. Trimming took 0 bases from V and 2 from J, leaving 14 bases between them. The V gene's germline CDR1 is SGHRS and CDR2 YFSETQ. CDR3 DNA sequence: TGCGCCAGCAGCTTGGCCGAAACAGGAGGCAACTATGGCTACACCTTC. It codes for CASSLAETGGNYGYTF.

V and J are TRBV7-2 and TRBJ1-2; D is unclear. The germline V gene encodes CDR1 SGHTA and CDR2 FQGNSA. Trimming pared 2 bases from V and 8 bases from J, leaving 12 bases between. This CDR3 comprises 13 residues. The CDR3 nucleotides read TGTGCCAGCAGCTTACTGGGCTTCGGGGGCTACACCTTC. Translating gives CASSLLGFGGYTF.

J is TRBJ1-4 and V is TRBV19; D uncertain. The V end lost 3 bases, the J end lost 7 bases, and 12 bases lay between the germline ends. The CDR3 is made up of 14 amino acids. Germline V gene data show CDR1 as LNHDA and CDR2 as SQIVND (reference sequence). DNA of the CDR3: TGTGCCAGTAGTATCCTTAGGCCGCCTGAAAAACTGTTTTTT. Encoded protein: CASSILRPPEKLFF.

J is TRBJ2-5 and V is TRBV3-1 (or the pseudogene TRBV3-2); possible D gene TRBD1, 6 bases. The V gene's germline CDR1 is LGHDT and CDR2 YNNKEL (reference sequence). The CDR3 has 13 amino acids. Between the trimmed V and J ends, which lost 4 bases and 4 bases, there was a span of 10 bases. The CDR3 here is CASSRRGGETQYF. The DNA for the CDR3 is TGTGCCAGCAGCCGTCGAGGGGGAGAGACCCAGTACTTC.

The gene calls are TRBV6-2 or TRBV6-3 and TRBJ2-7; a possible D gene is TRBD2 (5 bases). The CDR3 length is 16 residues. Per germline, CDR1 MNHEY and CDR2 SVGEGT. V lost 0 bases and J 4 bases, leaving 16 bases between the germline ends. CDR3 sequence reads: CASSYSGLGNLYEQYF. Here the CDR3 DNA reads TGTGCCAGCAGTTACTCCGGACTGGGAAACCTTTACGAGCAGTACTTC.

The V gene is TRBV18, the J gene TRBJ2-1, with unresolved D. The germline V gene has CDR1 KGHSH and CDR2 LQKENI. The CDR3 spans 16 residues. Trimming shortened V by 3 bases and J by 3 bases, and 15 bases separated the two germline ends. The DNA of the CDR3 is TGTGCCAGCTCACCCCTTTTCCCGGACCTCTACAATGAGCAGTTCTTC. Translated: CASSPLFPDLYNEQFF.